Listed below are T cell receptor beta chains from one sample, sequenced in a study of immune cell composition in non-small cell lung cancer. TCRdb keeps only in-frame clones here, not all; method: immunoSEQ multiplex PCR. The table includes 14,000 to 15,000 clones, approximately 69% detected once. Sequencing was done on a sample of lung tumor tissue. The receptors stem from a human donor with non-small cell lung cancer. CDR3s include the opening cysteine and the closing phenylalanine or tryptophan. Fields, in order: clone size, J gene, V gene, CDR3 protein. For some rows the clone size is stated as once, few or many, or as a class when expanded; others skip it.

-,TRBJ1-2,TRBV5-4,CASAGTGSYTF
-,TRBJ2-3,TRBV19,CASSTGQSLRDTQYF
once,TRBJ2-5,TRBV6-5,CASSYAGTSQETQYF
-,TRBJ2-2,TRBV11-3,CASSLAAGTGGPGELFF
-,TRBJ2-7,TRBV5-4,CASSRPQGNFYEQYF
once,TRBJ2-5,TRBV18,CASSPPGLAGGQETQYF
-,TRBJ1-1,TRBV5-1,CASTGNTEAFF
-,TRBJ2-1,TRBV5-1,CASTGTSVDNEQFF
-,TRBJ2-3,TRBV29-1,CSVITTGSLIQYF
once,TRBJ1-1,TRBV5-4,CASDRRGGLGDTEAFF
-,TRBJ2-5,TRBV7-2,CASSQPLLDPQETQYF
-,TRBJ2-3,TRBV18,CASSAGTRGSTDTQYF
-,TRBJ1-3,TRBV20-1,CSTERGNTIYF
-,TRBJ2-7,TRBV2,CASSRLLEQYF
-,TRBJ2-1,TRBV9,CASTPGRGYNEQFF
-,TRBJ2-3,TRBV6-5,CASSSLLRGGTDTQYF
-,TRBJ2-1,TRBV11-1,CASTSVGRGVHNEQFF
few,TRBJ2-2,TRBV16,CASSQSNRAGELFF
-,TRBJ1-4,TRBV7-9,CASRVVGQGPEKLFF
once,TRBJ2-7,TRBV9,CASSVEGRGGTQYF
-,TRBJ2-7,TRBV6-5,CASSLGGQTYEQYF
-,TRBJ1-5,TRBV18,CASSPTGAPNQPQHF
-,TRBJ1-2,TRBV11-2,CASSLALQGSYGYTF
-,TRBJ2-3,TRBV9,CASSVRGHTDTQYF
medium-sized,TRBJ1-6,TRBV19,CATGEGQGMNSPLHF
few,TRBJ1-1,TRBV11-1,CASSPWGGASNTEAFF
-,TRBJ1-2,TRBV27,CASSLSITGIPYGYTF
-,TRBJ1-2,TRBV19,CASSIIHSRELLSGYTF
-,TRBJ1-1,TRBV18,CASSTTGGDTEAFF
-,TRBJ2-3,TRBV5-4,CASSFPTATDTQYF
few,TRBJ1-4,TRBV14,CASSQGGPGLNEKLFF
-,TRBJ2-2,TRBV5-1,CASSLSAGTSVTGELFF
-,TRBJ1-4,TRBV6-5,CASRGSGTGREKLFF
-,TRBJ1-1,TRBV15,CATSRLGQAFAEAFF
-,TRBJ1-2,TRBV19,CASTGTLTNYGYTF
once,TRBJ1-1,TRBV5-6,CASSLGYADTEAFF
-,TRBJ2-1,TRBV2,CASTGWGGNYNEQFF
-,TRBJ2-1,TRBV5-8,CASRGLADPLGLYNEQFF
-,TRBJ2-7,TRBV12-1,CASSLGQVEYEQYF
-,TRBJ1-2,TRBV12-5,CASGLWRITNYGYTF
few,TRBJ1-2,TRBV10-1,CAIGEVTNYGYTF
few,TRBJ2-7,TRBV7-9,CASSLALGQGVEQYF
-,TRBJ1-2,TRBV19,CASRTRQGRTYGYTF
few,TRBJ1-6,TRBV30,CAWSVDRDSPLHF
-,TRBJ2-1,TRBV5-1,CASSYSSGAAYNEQFF
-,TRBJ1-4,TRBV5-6,CASSLAGANEKLFF
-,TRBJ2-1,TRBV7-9,CASIGGGLPLEQFF
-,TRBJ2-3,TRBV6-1,CASMWGPTDTQYF
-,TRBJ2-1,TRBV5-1,CASSLAVQDNEQFF
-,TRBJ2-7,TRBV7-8,CASSLGGRTGGYEQYF
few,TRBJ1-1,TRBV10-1,CASQQGANTEAFF
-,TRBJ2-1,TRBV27,CASYRDTSYNEQFF
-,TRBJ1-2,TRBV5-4,CASSHPDRGGNGYTF
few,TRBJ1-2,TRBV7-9,CASSPDRAGYTF
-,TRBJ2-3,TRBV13,CASSLWSSPTDTQYF
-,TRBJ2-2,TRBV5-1,CASSPRTGTGELFF
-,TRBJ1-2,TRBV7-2,CASSPGQGANYGYTF
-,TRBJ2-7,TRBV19,CASSRTGTYEQYF
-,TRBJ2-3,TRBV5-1,CASSLSLVLAGSLQYF